The rows below give T cell receptor beta chains drawn from one sample of a study of long-term antiretroviral therapy in people with HIV. Produced via immunoSEQ multiplex PCR; TCRdb's table is partial and in-frame only. The sample has 20,000 to 25,000 clones, around 79% seen once; the top ten hold 4.5% to 6%. The source was unsorted PBMCs, collected 0.3 years after starting antiretroviral therapy. Receptors were obtained from a man aged 50-59 years with HIV. Both conserved end residues are part of each CDR3. A D gene is named only where the DNA matches it firmly. Expanded clones get a size class; other rows say once, few or many, or leave the size out.

d_gene,j_gene,abundance,v_gene,CDR3nt,CDR3aa
TRBD1,TRBJ1-3,-,TRBV5-8,TGTGCCAGCAGCCCGGGACAGATCTCTGGAAACACCATATATTTT,CASSPGQISGNTIYF
TRBD1,TRBJ1-2,once,TRBV27,TGTGCCAGCAGTTTATCGTGGACAGGGGCTAACTATGGCTACACCTTC,CASSLSWTGANYGYTF
TRBD2,TRBJ2-5,-,TRBV15,TGTGCCACCAGCCAGGGACTAGCGGGAGGTGGCACACAAGAGACCCAGTACTTC,CATSQGLAGGGTQETQYF
-,TRBJ1-5,-,TRBV9,TGTGCCAGCAGCGTAGGGGCCGATAACTATCAGCCCCAGCATTTT,CASSVGADNYQPQHF
-,TRBJ1-2,few,TRBV6-1,TGTGCCAGCAGTGAAGACTCCTTTCAAAGGCTCTTCAACTATGGCTACACCTTC,CASSEDSFQRLFNYGYTF
-,TRBJ2-7,-,TRBV21-1,TGTGCCAGCAGCAAGGTTAGACTAGCGGGCCACTACGAGCAGTACTTC,CASSKVRLAGHYEQYF
-,TRBJ2-2,-,TRBV27,TGTGCCAGCAGTTTATCGACAGGGAACACCGGGGAGCTGTTTTTT,CASSLSTGNTGELFF
-,TRBJ2-2,-,TRBV11-2,TGTGCCAGCAGCTTACAGGGTTTCGCCGGGGAGCTGTTTTTT,CASSLQGFAGELFF
TRBD2,TRBJ2-3,-,TRBV27,TGTGCCAGCAGTCTCATCTCGATACTAGCGGGGGGCCTAGATACGCAGTATTTT,CASSLISILAGGLDTQYF
TRBD1,TRBJ1-2,-,TRBV19,TGTGCCAGTAGCGTGGACAGGGAGGCTGGCTACACCTTC,CASSVDREAGYTF
-,TRBJ2-7,-,TRBV28,TGTGCCAGCAGTTATTCCGGGACCCTTCACGAGCAGTACTTC,CASSYSGTLHEQYF
-,TRBJ2-7,-,TRBV19,TGTGCCAGCGGACGGGGAGAGGGCGAGCAGTACTTC,CASGRGEGEQYF
-,TRBJ2-7,-,TRBV5-1,TGCGCCAGCAGCTTGGCCTTGGCACCCTACTCCTACGAGCAGTACTTC,CASSLALAPYSYEQYF
-,TRBJ1-5,-,TRBV7-9,TGTGCCAGCAGCTTATGGGGGAATCAGCCCCAGCATTTT,CASSLWGNQPQHF
-,TRBJ2-1,-,TRBV7-2,TGTGCCAGCAGCTTTCCACCCGACAATGAGCAGTTCTTC,CASSFPPDNEQFF
-,TRBJ1-4,-,TRBV6-4,TGTGCCAGCAGAGCGACATCTACTAATGAAAAACTGTTTTTT,CASRATSTNEKLFF
TRBD1,TRBJ1-2,-,TRBV7-2,TGTGCCAGCAGCTTAGCGACAGGGGGTGCGGGCTATGGCTACACCTTC,CASSLATGGAGYGYTF
-,TRBJ1-1,-,TRBV10-3,TGTGCCATCAGTGCCCTACAGAGTAGGATGAACACTGAAGCTTTCTTT,CAISALQSRMNTEAFF
-,TRBJ1-2,once,TRBV28,TGTGCCAGCAGTTTTATGCGGTATGGCTACACCTTC,CASSFMRYGYTF
TRBD1,TRBJ2-7,-,TRBV2,TGTGCCAGCAGGGATGACAGGGACGAGCAGTACTTC,CASRDDRDEQYF
TRBD1,TRBJ1-5,-,TRBV19,TGTGCCAGTAGTATGATGACAGGGGCGCAGCCCCAGCATTTT,CASSMMTGAQPQHF
-,TRBJ1-2,-,TRBV9,TGTGCCAGCAGTTCCACCCGGCGGGACGCCACCTCCGTCTATGGCTACACCTTC,CASSSTRRDATSVYGYTF
-,TRBJ2-7,-,TRBV2,TGTGCCAGCGATCGGACAGAAAACTACGAGCAGTACTTC,CASDRTENYEQYF
TRBD2,TRBJ2-1,-,TRBV5-5,TGTGCCAGCAGCTTGGCCACGGGGGGCTCCTACAATGAGCAGTTCTTC,CASSLATGGSYNEQFF
TRBD1,TRBJ1-5,once,TRBV15,TGTGCCACCAGCTTATCACAGGGGAGGGTTCAGCCCCAGCATTTT,CATSLSQGRVQPQHF
-,TRBJ1-2,-,TRBV7-2,TGTGCCAGCTCCTTCGGGAGGGAGGCATATGGCTACACCTTC,CASSFGREAYGYTF